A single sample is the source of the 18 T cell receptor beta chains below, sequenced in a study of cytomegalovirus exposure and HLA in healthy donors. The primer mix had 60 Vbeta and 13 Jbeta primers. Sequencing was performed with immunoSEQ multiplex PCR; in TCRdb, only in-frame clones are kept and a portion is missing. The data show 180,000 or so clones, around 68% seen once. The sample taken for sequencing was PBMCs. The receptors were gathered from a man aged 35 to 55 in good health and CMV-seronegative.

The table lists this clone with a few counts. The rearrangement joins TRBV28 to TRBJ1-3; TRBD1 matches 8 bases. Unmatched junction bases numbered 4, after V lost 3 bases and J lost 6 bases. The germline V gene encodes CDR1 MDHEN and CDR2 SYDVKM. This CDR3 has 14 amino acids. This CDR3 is CASSFGDRPNTIYF. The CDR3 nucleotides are TGTGCCAGCAGTTTTGGGGACAGGCCAAACACCATATATTTT.

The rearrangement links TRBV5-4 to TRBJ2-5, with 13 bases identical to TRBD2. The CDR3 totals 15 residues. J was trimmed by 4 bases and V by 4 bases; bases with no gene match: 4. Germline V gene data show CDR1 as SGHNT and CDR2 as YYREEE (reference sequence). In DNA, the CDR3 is TGTGCCAGCAGCATTAGACTAGCGGGAGGAGAGACCCAGTACTTC. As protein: CASSIRLAGGETQYF.

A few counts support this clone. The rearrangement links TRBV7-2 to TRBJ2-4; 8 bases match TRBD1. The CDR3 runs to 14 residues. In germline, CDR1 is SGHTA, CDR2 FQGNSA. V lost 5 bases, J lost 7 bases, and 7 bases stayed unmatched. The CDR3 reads CASSHGQGRNIQYF. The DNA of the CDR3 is TGTGCCAGCAGCCACGGACAGGGCCGGAACATTCAGTACTTC.

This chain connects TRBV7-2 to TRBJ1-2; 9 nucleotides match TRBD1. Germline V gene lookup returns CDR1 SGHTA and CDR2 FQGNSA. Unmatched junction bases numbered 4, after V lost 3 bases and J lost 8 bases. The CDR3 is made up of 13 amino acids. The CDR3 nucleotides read TGTGCCAGCAGCTTGACAGGGGGTGGCGGCTACACCTTC. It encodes CASSLTGGGGYTF.

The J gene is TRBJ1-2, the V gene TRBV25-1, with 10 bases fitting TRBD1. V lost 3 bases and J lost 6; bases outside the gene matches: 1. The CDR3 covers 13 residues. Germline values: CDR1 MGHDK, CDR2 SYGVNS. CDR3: CASSDDRGHGYTF. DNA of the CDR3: TGTGCCAGCAGTGATGACAGGGGGCATGGCTACACCTTC.

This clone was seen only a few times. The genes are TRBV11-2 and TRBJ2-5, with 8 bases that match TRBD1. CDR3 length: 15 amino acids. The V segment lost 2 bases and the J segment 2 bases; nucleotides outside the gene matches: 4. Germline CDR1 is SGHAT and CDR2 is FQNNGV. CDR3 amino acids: CASSLTGTGQETQYF. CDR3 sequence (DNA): TGTGCCAGCAGCTTAACCGGGACAGGTCAAGAGACCCAGTACTTC. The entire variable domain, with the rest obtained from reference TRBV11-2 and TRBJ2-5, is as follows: EAGVAQSPRYKIIEKRQSVAFWCNPISGHATLYWYQQILGQGPKLLIQFQNNGVVDDSQLPKDRFSAERLKGVDSTLKIQPAKLEDSAVYLCASSLTGTGQETQYFGPGTRLLVL.

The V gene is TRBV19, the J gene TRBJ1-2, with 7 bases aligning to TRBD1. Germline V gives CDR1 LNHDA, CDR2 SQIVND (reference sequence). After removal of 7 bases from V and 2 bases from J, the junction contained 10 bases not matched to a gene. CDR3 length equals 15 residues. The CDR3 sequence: CASTTRGDSNYGYTF. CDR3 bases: TGTGCCAGTACCACTCGTGGGGACAGCAACTATGGCTACACCTTC.

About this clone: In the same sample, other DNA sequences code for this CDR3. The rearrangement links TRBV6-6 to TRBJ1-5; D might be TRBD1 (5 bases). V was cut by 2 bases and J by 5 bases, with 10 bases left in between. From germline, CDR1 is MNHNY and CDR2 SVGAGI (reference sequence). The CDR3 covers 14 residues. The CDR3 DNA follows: TGTGCCAGCAGTTACGGGACTGGGGATCAGCCCCAGCATTTT. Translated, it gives CASSYGTGDQPQHF.

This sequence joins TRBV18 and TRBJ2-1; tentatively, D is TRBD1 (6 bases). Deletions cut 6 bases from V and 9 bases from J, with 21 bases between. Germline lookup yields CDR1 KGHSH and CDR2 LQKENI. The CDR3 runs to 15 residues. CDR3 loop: CASSLTGQGSGEQFF. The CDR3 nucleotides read TGTGCCAGCTCTCTTACGGGACAAGGGTCGGGTGAGCAGTTCTTC.

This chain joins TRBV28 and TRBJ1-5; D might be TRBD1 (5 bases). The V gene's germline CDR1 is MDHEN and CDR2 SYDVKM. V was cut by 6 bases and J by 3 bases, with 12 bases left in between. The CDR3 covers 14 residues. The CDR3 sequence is CASSRDRINQPQHF. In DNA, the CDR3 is TGTGCCAGCAGCCGAGACAGAATCAATCAGCCCCAGCATTTT.

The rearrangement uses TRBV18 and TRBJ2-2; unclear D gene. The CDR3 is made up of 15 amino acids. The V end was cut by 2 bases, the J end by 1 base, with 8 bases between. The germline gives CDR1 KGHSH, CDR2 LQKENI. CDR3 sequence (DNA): TGTGCCAGCTCACCAGAGATCCGGAACACCGGGGAGCTGTTTTTT. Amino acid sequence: CASSPEIRNTGELFF.

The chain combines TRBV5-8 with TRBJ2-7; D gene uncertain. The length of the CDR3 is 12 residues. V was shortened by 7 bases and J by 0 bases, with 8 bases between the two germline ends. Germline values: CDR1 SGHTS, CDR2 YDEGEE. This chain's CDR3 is CASAHYSYEQYF. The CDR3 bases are TGTGCCAGCGCGCATTACTCCTACGAGCAGTACTTC.

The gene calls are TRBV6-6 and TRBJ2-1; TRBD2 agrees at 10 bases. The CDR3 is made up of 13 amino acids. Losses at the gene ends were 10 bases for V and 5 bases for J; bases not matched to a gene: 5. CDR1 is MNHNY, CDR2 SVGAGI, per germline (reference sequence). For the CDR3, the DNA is TGTGCCATAACAGCGGGAGGGCACAATGAGCAGTTCTTC. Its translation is CAITAGGHNEQFF.

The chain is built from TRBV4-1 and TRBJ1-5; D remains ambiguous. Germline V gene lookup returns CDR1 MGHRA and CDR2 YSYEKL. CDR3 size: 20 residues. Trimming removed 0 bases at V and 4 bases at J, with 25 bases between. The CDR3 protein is CASSQEWIRVHAAENQPQHF. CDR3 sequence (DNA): TGCGCCAGCAGCCAAGAATGGATCCGGGTCCACGCGGCCGAAAATCAGCCCCAGCATTTT.

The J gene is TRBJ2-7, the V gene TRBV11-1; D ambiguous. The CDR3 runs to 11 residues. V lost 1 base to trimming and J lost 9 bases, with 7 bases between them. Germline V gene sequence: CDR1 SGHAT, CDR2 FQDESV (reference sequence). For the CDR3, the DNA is TGTGCCAGCAGCTTAGGGCCGTTGCAGTACTTC. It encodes CASSLGPLQYF.

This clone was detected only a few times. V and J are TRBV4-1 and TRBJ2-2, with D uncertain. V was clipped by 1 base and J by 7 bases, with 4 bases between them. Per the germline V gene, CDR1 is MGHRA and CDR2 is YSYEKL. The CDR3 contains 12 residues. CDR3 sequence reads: CASSQGLGELFF. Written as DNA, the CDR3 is TGCGCCAGCAGCCAAGGTCTCGGGGAGCTGTTTTTT.

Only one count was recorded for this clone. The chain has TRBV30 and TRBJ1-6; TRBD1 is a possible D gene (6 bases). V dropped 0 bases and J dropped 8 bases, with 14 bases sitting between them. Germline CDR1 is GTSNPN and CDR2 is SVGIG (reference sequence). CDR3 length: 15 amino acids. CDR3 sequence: CAWSVLQGGDSPLHF. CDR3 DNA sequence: TGTGCCTGGAGTGTACTACAGGGTGGGGATTCACCCCTCCACTTT. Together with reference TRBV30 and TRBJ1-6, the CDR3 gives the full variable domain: SQTIHQWPATLVQPVGSPLSLECTVEGTSNPNLYWYRQAAGRGLQLLFYSVGIGQISSEVPQNLSASRPQDRQFILSSKKLLLSDSGFYLCAWSVLQGGDSPLHFGNGTRLTVT.

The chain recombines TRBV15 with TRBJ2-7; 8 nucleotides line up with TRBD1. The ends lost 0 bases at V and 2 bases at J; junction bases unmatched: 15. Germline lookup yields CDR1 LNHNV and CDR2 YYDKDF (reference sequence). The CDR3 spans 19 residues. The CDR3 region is CATSRDRQGATVSAYEQYF. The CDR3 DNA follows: TGTGCCACCAGCAGAGATAGGCAGGGGGCTACCGTGTCTGCCTACGAGCAGTACTTC.